This TCR beta chain was recovered during a study of T cells in Graves' hyperthyroidism and ophthalmopathy. In this sample, this clonotype turned up a few times. The CDR3 loop spans 16 amino acids. V dropped 2 bases and J dropped 4 bases, with 17 bases sitting between them. Germline values: CDR1 PRHDT, CDR2 FYEKMQ (reference sequence). RNA transcripts were the template for amplifying TCR beta CDR3 regions. With the HTBI primer set, the TCR CDR3 went through a first round of RT-PCR. TCRdb independently ran MiXCR on the multiplex PCR reads; one entry per CDR3 protein. The sample has over 700,000 distinct CDR3 sequences, approximately 40% seen once. Stable Graves' hyperthyroidism denoted no ophthalmopathy progression over 18 months. The PBMCs were taken from over 9.5 ml of fresh peripheral blood.

J is TRBJ2-5 and V is TRBV13; D possibly matches TRBD1 or TRBD2 (5 bases each). This sequence was found in a woman aged 40 to 55 with Graves' hyperthyroidism. Material: blood. CDR3 loop: CASSLRRRQLIETQYF. The CDR3 DNA reads TGTGCCAGCAGCTTAAGGAGGCGACAGCTAATAGAGACCCAGTACTTC.